The clone carrying this T cell receptor (beta chain) was seen more than once but under ten times. No antigen is known for it. These data originate in a study of early T cells in non-severe SARS-CoV-2 infection. About the study: From unsorted whole blood, bulk RNA was sequenced, and the chains remained unpaired.

Each cDNA molecule carried a unique molecular identifier. MiXCR, run by TCRdb on the 5' RACE reads, gives a single entry per CDR3 protein. Here the sample spans roughly 92,000 distinct CDR3 sequences, roughly 12% being singletons. Notes on the study in general: Database matching using VDJdb favored anti-spike CD8 responses, with private and CD4 specificities left missing.

Germline V gene sequence: CDR1 SGHNT, CDR2 YYREEE (reference sequence). V dropped 4 bases and J dropped 2; count of bases not matched to a gene: 9. The CDR3 is made up of 16 amino acids. The specimen comprised whole blood, sampled at baseline. The sequence was collected from an adult who was a healthcare worker with PCR-confirmed SARS-CoV-2 infection or an uninfected control (not recorded which). The chain employs TRBV5-4 and TRBJ2-3, with TRBD2 identical over 8 bases. The CDR3 is CASSPDQRGITDTQYF. The CDR3 nucleotides are TGTGCCAGCAGCCCTGACCAGCGGGGGATCACAGATACGCAGTATTTT.